This is a list of T cell receptor beta chains from one sample in a study of PD-1 blockade in classical Hodgkin lymphoma. Produced via immunoSEQ multiplex PCR; TCRdb's table is partial and in-frame only. The sample carries approximately 28,000 clones, over 75% recorded once. Sequenced material: CD4+ T cells from blood, taken before the fourth cycle of nivolumab. The receptors were gathered from a human donor with classical Hodgkin lymphoma. The CDR3 runs from the conserved cysteine through the conserved F or W. Each record gives: clone size, J gene, V gene, CDR3 length, D gene, CDR3 DNA, CDR3 protein. D genes are given only for firm matches. Where a row states a size, it is once, few, many or the class of an expanded clone; other rows omit it.

clone size: few; J gene: TRBJ1-1; V gene: TRBV6-6; CDR3 length: 14; D gene: TRBD1; CDR3 DNA: TGTGCCAGCAGTTCCCTGACAGGGCCCACTGAAGCTTTCTTT; CDR3 protein: CASSSLTGPTEAFF
clone size: .; J gene: TRBJ2-1; V gene: TRBV7-6; CDR3 length: 15; D gene: .; CDR3 DNA: TGTGCCAGCAGCTTTGGGGGCGGTGTTTACAATGAGCAGTTCTTC; CDR3 protein: CASSFGGGVYNEQFF
clone size: .; J gene: TRBJ2-7; V gene: TRBV4-3; CDR3 length: 16; D gene: .; CDR3 DNA: TGCGCCAGCAGCCAAGATTTAGGAGGGAACTTCTACGAGCAGTACTTC; CDR3 protein: CASSQDLGGNFYEQYF
clone size: .; J gene: TRBJ2-6; V gene: TRBV18; CDR3 length: 15; D gene: TRBD1; CDR3 DNA: TGTGCCAGCTCACCGACAGGGGCTGGGGCCAACGTCCTGACTTTC; CDR3 protein: CASSPTGAGANVLTF
clone size: few; J gene: TRBJ2-2; V gene: TRBV5-1; CDR3 length: 15; D gene: TRBD2; CDR3 DNA: TGCGCCAGCAGCTTGACTAGCGGGGAAGTCGGGGAGCTGTTTTTT; CDR3 protein: CASSLTSGEVGELFF
clone size: .; J gene: TRBJ2-1; V gene: TRBV29-1; CDR3 length: 13; D gene: TRBD1; CDR3 DNA: TGCAGCGCCCTGGGGACAGCCTACAATGAGCAGTTCTTC; CDR3 protein: CSALGTAYNEQFF
clone size: .; J gene: TRBJ2-5; V gene: TRBV7-8; CDR3 length: 13; D gene: .; CDR3 DNA: TGTGCCAGCAGCTTAGATCGCGGGGAGACCCAGTACTTC; CDR3 protein: CASSLDRGETQYF
clone size: .; J gene: TRBJ2-7; V gene: TRBV9; CDR3 length: 16; D gene: TRBD2; CDR3 DNA: TGTGCCAGCAGCGTATCAAGTCTAGCGGGTCCCTACGAGCAGTACTTC; CDR3 protein: CASSVSSLAGPYEQYF
clone size: .; J gene: TRBJ2-7; V gene: TRBV4-2; CDR3 length: 13; D gene: .; CDR3 DNA: TGTGCCAGCAGCCAAGACGGGTACTACGAGCAGTACTTC; CDR3 protein: CASSQDGYYEQYF
clone size: once; J gene: TRBJ2-2; V gene: TRBV21-1; CDR3 length: 17; D gene: .; CDR3 DNA: TGTGCCAGCAGCAAAGTAGGCCGTCGCGCGAACACCGGGGAGCTGTTTTTT; CDR3 protein: CASSKVGRRANTGELFF
clone size: .; J gene: TRBJ2-1; V gene: TRBV7-3; CDR3 length: 14; D gene: TRBD1; CDR3 DNA: TGTGCCAGCAGCACACAGGGGGCGGTTAATGAGCAGTTCTTC; CDR3 protein: CASSTQGAVNEQFF
clone size: .; J gene: TRBJ2-3; V gene: TRBV7-9; CDR3 length: 13; D gene: .; CDR3 DNA: TGTGCCAGCAGCTTGGAGAGGGCAGATACGCAGTATTTT; CDR3 protein: CASSLERADTQYF
clone size: .; J gene: TRBJ2-5; V gene: TRBV4-3; CDR3 length: 15; D gene: TRBD1; CDR3 DNA: TGCGCCAGCAGCCAAGCCCACACAGGGGTGGAGACCCAGTACTTC; CDR3 protein: CASSQAHTGVETQYF
clone size: .; J gene: TRBJ1-6; V gene: TRBV10-3; CDR3 length: 16; D gene: TRBD1; CDR3 DNA: TGTGCCATCAGTGAGGGCGTGGCAGGGGGTAATTCACCCCTCCACTTT; CDR3 protein: CAISEGVAGGNSPLHF
clone size: .; J gene: TRBJ2-5; V gene: TRBV6-1; CDR3 length: 17; D gene: TRBD1; CDR3 DNA: TGTGCCAGCAGTGCGCCGTATGCCGGGACAGGGCAAGAGACCCAGTACTTC; CDR3 protein: CASSAPYAGTGQETQYF
clone size: .; J gene: TRBJ1-3; V gene: TRBV11-1; CDR3 length: 15; D gene: .; CDR3 DNA: TGTGCCAGCAGCTTAAACGGAGACTCTGGAAACACCATATATTTT; CDR3 protein: CASSLNGDSGNTIYF
clone size: .; J gene: TRBJ1-1; V gene: TRBV28; CDR3 length: 13; D gene: .; CDR3 DNA: TGTGCCAGCAGTTGGGGGGCAAGGACTGAAGCTTTCTTT; CDR3 protein: CASSWGARTEAFF
clone size: .; J gene: TRBJ2-1; V gene: TRBV9; CDR3 length: 16; D gene: TRBD2; CDR3 DNA: TGTGCCAGCAGCGTAGCGACTAGCGGTCCCTACAATGAGCAGTTCTTC; CDR3 protein: CASSVATSGPYNEQFF
clone size: .; J gene: TRBJ1-5; V gene: TRBV6-1; CDR3 length: 15; D gene: TRBD1; CDR3 DNA: TGTGCCAGCAGCCCTGACAGGGGGGGGATGCAGCCCCAGCATTTT; CDR3 protein: CASSPDRGGMQPQHF
clone size: .; J gene: TRBJ1-1; V gene: TRBV18; CDR3 length: 12; D gene: TRBD1; CDR3 DNA: TGTGCCAGCTCACCTTACAGGGGAGAAGCTTTCTTT; CDR3 protein: CASSPYRGEAFF
clone size: .; J gene: TRBJ2-1; V gene: TRBV5-4; CDR3 length: 16; D gene: TRBD2; CDR3 DNA: TGTGCCAGCAGCCGTCCTAGCGGGGGGGCCTTGGATGAGCAGTTCTTC; CDR3 protein: CASSRPSGGALDEQFF
clone size: .; J gene: TRBJ2-5; V gene: TRBV25-1; CDR3 length: 10; D gene: .; CDR3 DNA: TGTGCCAGCAGAGAAGAGACCCAGTACTTC; CDR3 protein: CASREETQYF
clone size: .; J gene: TRBJ2-7; V gene: TRBV10-3; CDR3 length: 13; D gene: .; CDR3 DNA: TGTGCCATCAGCAGCGGGTCGGGATACGAGCAGTACTTC; CDR3 protein: CAISSGSGYEQYF
clone size: .; J gene: TRBJ2-5; V gene: TRBV5-1; CDR3 length: 15; D gene: .; CDR3 DNA: TGCGCCAGCAGCTTTGGGGACATGATCCAAGAGACCCAGTACTTC; CDR3 protein: CASSFGDMIQETQYF
clone size: few; J gene: TRBJ1-5; V gene: TRBV18; CDR3 length: 13; D gene: .; CDR3 DNA: TGTGCCAGCTCACCGGGGGGCGACCAGCCCCAGCATTTT; CDR3 protein: CASSPGGDQPQHF
clone size: .; J gene: TRBJ2-2; V gene: TRBV7-3; CDR3 length: 16; D gene: TRBD1; CDR3 DNA: TGTGCCAGCAGCACCCGACAGGGGTTAAACACCGGGGAGCTGTTTTTT; CDR3 protein: CASSTRQGLNTGELFF
clone size: .; J gene: TRBJ1-6; V gene: TRBV11-3; CDR3 length: 13; D gene: TRBD1; CDR3 DNA: TGTGCCAGCAGTTACAGGGGTCGCTCACCCCTCCACTTT; CDR3 protein: CASSYRGRSPLHF
clone size: .; J gene: TRBJ1-2; V gene: TRBV27; CDR3 length: 14; D gene: .; CDR3 DNA: TGTGCCAGCAGTTCCCCCCACAGACCCTATGGCTACACCTTC; CDR3 protein: CASSSPHRPYGYTF
clone size: .; J gene: TRBJ1-5; V gene: TRBV6-6; CDR3 length: 15; D gene: TRBD1; CDR3 DNA: TGTGCCAGCAGTAGGACAGGGGAGGGCAATCAGCCCCAGCATTTT; CDR3 protein: CASSRTGEGNQPQHF
clone size: .; J gene: TRBJ2-7; V gene: TRBV19; CDR3 length: 14; D gene: .; CDR3 DNA: TGTGCCAGTAGTAGATCCGATATTCACTACGAGCAGTACTTC; CDR3 protein: CASSRSDIHYEQYF
clone size: .; J gene: TRBJ2-7; V gene: TRBV5-1; CDR3 length: 15; D gene: .; CDR3 DNA: TGCGCCAGCAGCCCAGACGGAGGGGAACAATACGAGCAGTACTTC; CDR3 protein: CASSPDGGEQYEQYF
clone size: .; J gene: TRBJ2-3; V gene: TRBV27; CDR3 length: 14; D gene: .; CDR3 DNA: TGTGCCAGCAGTCCAAGGACAGGCACAGATACGCAGTATTTT; CDR3 protein: CASSPRTGTDTQYF
clone size: few; J gene: TRBJ2-7; V gene: TRBV5-6; CDR3 length: 15; D gene: TRBD2; CDR3 DNA: TGTGCCAGCAGTCGACTAGCGGTACTAGCCTACGAGCAGTACTTC; CDR3 protein: CASSRLAVLAYEQYF
clone size: once; J gene: TRBJ2-5; V gene: TRBV28; CDR3 length: 14; D gene: .; CDR3 DNA: TGTGCCAGCAGTTTAGGGGCGTACCAAGAGACCCAGTACTTC; CDR3 protein: CASSLGAYQETQYF
clone size: .; J gene: TRBJ1-2; V gene: TRBV5-4; CDR3 length: 16; D gene: .; CDR3 DNA: TGTGCCAGCAGCTCTGGGGGGTCACGAGCTAACTATGGCTACACCTTC; CDR3 protein: CASSSGGSRANYGYTF
clone size: .; J gene: TRBJ1-2; V gene: TRBV5-8; CDR3 length: 14; D gene: TRBD1; CDR3 DNA: TGTGCCAGCAGTAAGACAGGGGAAGGCTATGGCTACACCTTC; CDR3 protein: CASSKTGEGYGYTF
clone size: .; J gene: TRBJ2-3; V gene: TRBV29-1; CDR3 length: 13; D gene: .; CDR3 DNA: TGCAGCGTTGAACGGGGCGCGACAGATACGCAGTATTTT; CDR3 protein: CSVERGATDTQYF
clone size: .; J gene: TRBJ2-1; V gene: TRBV7-2; CDR3 length: 15; D gene: TRBD2; CDR3 DNA: TGTGCCAGCAGCCCCCAGCGGGGCTCCTACAATGAGCAGTTCTTC; CDR3 protein: CASSPQRGSYNEQFF
clone size: .; J gene: TRBJ1-5; V gene: TRBV4-2; CDR3 length: 16; D gene: .; CDR3 DNA: TGTGCCAGCAGCCCCACGTCGGACAGTCTAGGACAGCCCCAGCATTTT; CDR3 protein: CASSPTSDSLGQPQHF
clone size: few; J gene: TRBJ1-6; V gene: TRBV6-5; CDR3 length: 16; D gene: .; CDR3 DNA: TGTGCCAGCAGTTACCCGGTGGGAGGGTTTAATTCACCCCTCCACTTT; CDR3 protein: CASSYPVGGFNSPLHF
clone size: once; J gene: TRBJ2-2; V gene: TRBV19; CDR3 length: 17; D gene: TRBD2; CDR3 DNA: TGTGCCAGTACCGCCGGACTAGCGGCTTGGTTTAGGGGGGAGCTGTTTTTT; CDR3 protein: CASTAGLAAWFRGELFF
clone size: .; J gene: TRBJ2-3; V gene: TRBV6-5; CDR3 length: 14; D gene: .; CDR3 DNA: TGTGCCAGCAGTTACGGGTATAGCACAGATACGCAGTATTTT; CDR3 protein: CASSYGYSTDTQYF
clone size: .; J gene: TRBJ2-5; V gene: TRBV7-9; CDR3 length: 14; D gene: TRBD1; CDR3 DNA: TGTGCCAGCAGCCACACAGGGGGCGAAGGGACCCAGTACTTC; CDR3 protein: CASSHTGGEGTQYF
clone size: .; J gene: TRBJ2-2; V gene: TRBV6-5; CDR3 length: 14; D gene: .; CDR3 DNA: TGTGCCAGCAGCCCTAGGACAAGCGCCGGGGAGCTGTTTTTT; CDR3 protein: CASSPRTSAGELFF
clone size: .; J gene: TRBJ1-2; V gene: TRBV21-1; CDR3 length: 15; D gene: .; CDR3 DNA: TGTGCCAGCAGCAAACTCGGGGAAGCTAACTATGGCTACACCTTC; CDR3 protein: CASSKLGEANYGYTF
clone size: .; J gene: TRBJ1-5; V gene: TRBV4-2; CDR3 length: 17; D gene: .; CDR3 DNA: TGTGCCAGCAGCCAAGCCCGGGACGGTTATAGCAATCAGCCCCAGCATTTT; CDR3 protein: CASSQARDGYSNQPQHF
clone size: once; J gene: TRBJ1-2; V gene: TRBV20-1; CDR3 length: 11; D gene: TRBD1; CDR3 DNA: TGCAGTACAGGGGGGAACTATGGCTACACCTTC; CDR3 protein: CSTGGNYGYTF
clone size: .; J gene: TRBJ2-3; V gene: TRBV29-1; CDR3 length: 13; D gene: TRBD2; CDR3 DNA: TGCAGCGTTGCAGCGGGGGGCACAGATACGCAGTATTTT; CDR3 protein: CSVAAGGTDTQYF
clone size: .; J gene: TRBJ1-4; V gene: TRBV5-1; CDR3 length: 11; D gene: .; CDR3 DNA: TGCGCCAGCAGCTCGGGTGAAAAACTGTTTTTT; CDR3 protein: CASSSGEKLFF
clone size: .; J gene: TRBJ2-1; V gene: TRBV7-9; CDR3 length: 17; D gene: TRBD1; CDR3 DNA: TGTGCCAGCAGCCCCCACAGGACAGGGAAAACCTACAATGAGCAGTTCTTC; CDR3 protein: CASSPHRTGKTYNEQFF
clone size: .; J gene: TRBJ2-2; V gene: TRBV6-5; CDR3 length: 15; D gene: .; CDR3 DNA: TGTGCCAGCAGTGCGCGGACAGCCAACACCGGGGAGCTGTTTTTT; CDR3 protein: CASSARTANTGELFF
clone size: .; J gene: TRBJ2-7; V gene: TRBV30; CDR3 length: 13; D gene: .; CDR3 DNA: TGTGCCTGGAAGGGTGGGTTTACCTACGAGCAGTACTTC; CDR3 protein: CAWKGGFTYEQYF
clone size: .; J gene: TRBJ1-5; V gene: TRBV12-5; CDR3 length: 16; D gene: .; CDR3 DNA: TGTGCTAGTGGTTTGGTAATTTCTCGGGGAAATCAGCCCCAGCATTTT; CDR3 protein: CASGLVISRGNQPQHF
clone size: .; J gene: TRBJ1-4; V gene: TRBV1; CDR3 length: 17; D gene: .; CDR3 DNA: TGCACCAGCAGCCAGACTACAGGGTATAAGGGGCGTGAAAAACTGTTTTTT; CDR3 protein: CTSSQTTGYKGREKLFF
clone size: once; J gene: TRBJ2-7; V gene: TRBV28; CDR3 length: 13; D gene: .; CDR3 DNA: TGTGCCAGCAGTAGTTCGCGCTCCTACGAGCAGTACTTC; CDR3 protein: CASSSSRSYEQYF
clone size: .; J gene: TRBJ1-4; V gene: TRBV28; CDR3 length: 16; D gene: .; CDR3 DNA: TGTGCCAGCAGTTTACCATTACAGGGCACAGGCGAAAAACTGTTTTTT; CDR3 protein: CASSLPLQGTGEKLFF
clone size: .; J gene: TRBJ2-3; V gene: TRBV10-3; CDR3 length: 15; D gene: TRBD1; CDR3 DNA: TGTGCCATCAGTGACAGGGGGCAAAGCACAGATACGCAGTATTTT; CDR3 protein: CAISDRGQSTDTQYF
clone size: .; J gene: TRBJ2-2; V gene: TRBV4-2; CDR3 length: 15; D gene: TRBD2; CDR3 DNA: TGTGCCAGCAGCCAAACGGGGGGGAACACCGGGGAGCTGTTTTTT; CDR3 protein: CASSQTGGNTGELFF
clone size: .; J gene: TRBJ2-1; V gene: TRBV5-8; CDR3 length: 18; D gene: TRBD2; CDR3 DNA: TGTGCCAGCAGCTTGAAGTGGCTAGCGGGGGGGCCCCTCAATGAGCAGTTCTTC; CDR3 protein: CASSLKWLAGGPLNEQFF
clone size: .; J gene: TRBJ1-4; V gene: TRBV5-6; CDR3 length: 12; D gene: .; CDR3 DNA: TGTGCCAGCAGCTTAGGAGGCGAAAAACTGTTTTTT; CDR3 protein: CASSLGGEKLFF